The subject of this entry is one T cell receptor beta chain. Its cognate antigen has yet to be identified. No qualities accompany the bases; no much larger clone lies one base away. The germline V gene sets CDR1 to SGHTA and CDR2 to FQGNSA. The CDR3 runs 14 amino acids, cysteine and phenylalanine included. Of the read, only the CDR3 DNA is kept; its 42 bases are in frame from base 1. Trimming takes 2 bases from V and 2 bases from J, and the germline ends sit 7 bases apart. The time point label here, explained by the study, means: baseline before first vaccination. Samples from vaccinated people were obtained from the UK trials COV001 and COV002, which included a single-blind randomized controlled phase 2/3 trial of AZD1222 (ChAdOx1 nCoV-19) in healthy adults. For TCRbeta chain sequencing, PBMC samples were collected from trial participants at day 0 and at day 28 after the second dose. The data derive from a study of T cell responses to AZD1222 COVID-19 vaccine (TCRdb year 2021). Broadly, across the study: Because spike-specific TCR depth and breadth did not differ between the two schedules, AZD1222 recipients who got a second dose at roughly 4 weeks were pooled with those who got a second dose at roughly 12 weeks. TCR sequencing was performed for about 250 trial participants, of whom about 200 were given two doses of AZD1222 and some 26 were given two doses of MenACWY control vaccine. Trial participants were enrolled into age subgroups of 18-55, 56-69 and 70-plus years, which contained roughly 140, 27 and 60 TCR-sequenced participants, respectively. Broad study findings and their caveats: The whole spike protein was spanned by vaccine-associated CD4 TCRs, and dominant responses were seen in regions 160-218 and 743-854. Because no day 14 peak-response samples were available, the repertoires could be characterized only after the peak T cell response. Reportedly, almost half of the unique spike-specific TCRs recognized epitopes lying outside the regions that are mutated in the B.1.351 and B.1.1.7 variants. In the small 56-69-year group, the increase in depth fell short of significance, most likely because of low power. Conclusions about previously exposed vaccinees are limited, since just a handful of AZD1222 recipients were seropositive for SARS-CoV-2 at baseline. After two AZD1222 doses, both the breadth and the depth of spike-specific TCRs were significantly higher than at day 0 and than in MenACWY recipients. Participants were mostly white British, with more females than males. The authors suggested clonal diversity may have been underestimated.

The CDR3 regions of human TCRbeta chains were analyzed by immunosequencing. The study's processing was this. TCRs in the repertoires were matched against a reference library of SARS-CoV-2-specific TCRs that had been generated with the MIRA antigen-specificity platform. Breadth was defined as the fraction of unique TCRs that were SARS-CoV-2-associated, and depth was defined as the fraction of total T cells that were SARS-CoV-2-associated. Each spike-specific TCR was assigned to its reactive spike region and to a CD4 or CD8 class using the MIRA data. Log10-transformed breadth and depth values were compared by one-way ANOVA with Sidak's multiple comparisons tests. TCRdb's version of the immuneACCESS table is confined to in-frame rearrangements and falls short of the full clone set. An unresolved V gene accounts for under half of the shortfall where checked; the remainder is of unknown origin. Clone size and the V and J calls come from that table; the DNA yielded D and trimming. The sample table records approximately 110,000 clones; about 90% of these occur just once. 4.4% of the sample rests with the top ten.

The sequencing here drew on peripheral blood, taken on day 0 of AZD1222 vaccination. The rearranged segments are TRBV7-2 and TRBJ2-1; TRBD1 could be the D gene, as 5 bases match. This sequence was found in an adult in good health. At the DNA level, the sequence is TGTGCCAGCAGCTTAAAGGGGACCTACAATGAGCAGTTCTTC. This gives the protein CASSLKGTYNEQFF.